The 13 T cell receptor beta chains reported below all come from one sample, sequenced in a study of patients and donors after allogeneic stem cell transplantation. Each CDR3 protein is one row after TCRdb ran MiXCR on the RT-PCR reads. The sample contains 410,000 or so distinct CDR3 sequences, under 20% of which appear only once. Sample: blood, either unsorted or a sorted T cell fraction (not recorded which). These receptors all come from a human donor who was either an allogeneic HSCT recipient or a stem cell or donor lymphocyte infusion donor (not recorded which). It is not recorded whose cells these are; they may come from a transplant donor.

The chain uses TRBV28 and TRBJ2-4; TRBD2 matches 8 bases. Germline lookup yields CDR1 MDHEN and CDR2 SYDVKM. The CDR3 is 22 amino acids. After removal of 3 bases from V and 2 bases from J, the junction contained 24 bases not matched to a gene. CDR3 protein: CASSLRLAGRQPRLASKNIQYF. The CDR3 nucleotides are TGTGCCAGCAGTTTGCGGTTAGCGGGGAGACAACCCCGTCTTGCCTCCAAAAACATTCAGTACTTC.

The chain links TRBV21-1 to TRBJ2-5; the table names TRBD2, a call not compared with the DNA. TRBV21-1 is noted as a pseudogene. The CDR3 runs 15 residues. The CDR3: CASSKAPERAETQYF. In nucleotides, the CDR3 is TGTGCCAGCAGCAAAGCCCCCGAAAGGGCAGAGACCCAGTACTTC.

This clonotype was seen a handful of times. The CDR3 DNA reads TGCGCCAGCAGCCAAGATGAGGTTTCGAACACTGAAGCTTTCTTT. Protein product: CASSQDEVSNTEAFF. The chain joins TRBV4-3 to TRBJ1-1, with D uncertain. This CDR3 contains 15 residues. Per germline, CDR1 LGHNA and CDR2 YSLEER. V lost 0 bases and J lost 1, with 9 bases in between.

The chain joins TRBV12-3 or TRBV12-4 to TRBJ2-7; 7 bases match TRBD1. CDR3 size: 16 residues. The V segment lost 2 bases and the J segment 2 bases; nucleotides outside the gene matches: 9. This CDR3 reads CASSLMLGQGAYEQYF. The CDR3 bases are TGTGCCAGCAGTTTAATGTTAGGGCAGGGGGCCTACGAGCAGTACTTC.

The genes are TRBV20-1 and TRBJ1-1; D not resolved. Looked up from germline, CDR1 is DFQATT and CDR2 is SNEGSKA (reference sequence). The CDR3 has 12 residues. Trimming shortened V by 0 bases and J by 5 bases, and 7 bases separated the two germline ends. The CDR3, as DNA: TGCAGTGCTAGAGATCGGGTAACTGAAGCTTTCTTT. Encoded protein: CSARDRVTEAFF.

This clonotype was counted once. This chain links TRBV18 with TRBJ1-3, with a tentative D call TRBD1 (5 bases). Trimming pared 6 bases from V and 2 bases from J, leaving 11 bases between. CDR1 KGHSH and CDR2 LQKENI come from the germline V gene. The CDR3 runs to 14 residues. CDR3 sequence (DNA): TGTGCCAGCTCTCCTGGGGCGCCTGGAAACACCATATATTTT. Amino acids: CASSPGAPGNTIYF.

The rearrangement uses TRBV12-3 or TRBV12-4 and TRBJ2-5; 9 nucleotides agree with TRBD1. After removal of 2 bases from V and 2 bases from J, the junction contained 6 bases not matched to a gene. The CDR3 has 16 residues. The CDR3 loop is CASSLLIGTGQETQYF. The CDR3 nucleotides read TGTGCCAGCAGTTTACTCATCGGGACAGGGCAAGAGACCCAGTACTTC.

The chain has TRBV2 and TRBJ2-1, with 9 bases identical to TRBD1. Germline V lookup: CDR1 SNHLY, CDR2 FYNNEI. Trimming removed 6 bases from V and 9 bases from J; junction bases left unmatched: 3. The CDR3 runs to 12 residues. The CDR3 DNA reads TGTGCCAGCAGAGACAGGGGGAGTGAGCAGTTCTTC. Translation: CASRDRGSEQFF.

The CDR3 sequence: CASKGSGYTEAFF. DNA of the CDR3: TGTGCCAGCAAAGGGTCAGGATACACTGAAGCTTTCTTT. V is TRBV6-6 and J is TRBJ1-1; unclear D gene. The ends were cut back, 7 bases at V and 3 bases at J, with 12 bases in the middle. Germline V gene sequence: CDR1 MNHNY, CDR2 SVGAGI (reference sequence). The CDR3 is 13 residues long.

The chain employs TRBV11-2 and TRBJ2-4; D may match TRBD1 or TRBD2 (5 bases each). Per germline, CDR1 SGHAT and CDR2 FQNNGV. Trimming removed 0 bases from V and 6 bases from J, with 15 bases in between. This CDR3 comprises 16 residues. The CDR3 nucleotides are TGTGCCAGCAGCTTAGAGGAAGGGGACCGTGGAAACATTCAGTACTTC. Translating gives CASSLEEGDRGNIQYF.

The genes are TRBV12-3 or TRBV12-4 and TRBJ1-5, with D hard to call. V gave up 3 bases and J gave up 10 bases, with 7 bases separating them. This CDR3 has 11 residues. CDR3 in DNA: TGTGCCAGCAGTTTTGGGGATCCCCAGCATTTT. Translated: CASSFGDPQHF.

This clonotype was found a few times. The rearrangement uses TRBV28 and TRBJ2-7; no clear D gene. V was pared by 6 bases and J by 6 bases, with 12 bases between. This CDR3 spans 12 amino acids. CDR1 is MDHEN and CDR2 is SYDVKM in the germline V gene. The CDR3 nucleotides read TGTGCCAGCAGCCCAATCCGGATCGAGCAGTACTTC. The encoded protein is CASSPIRIEQYF. Combining the CDR3 with reference TRBV28 and TRBJ2-7 gives the whole variable domain DVKVTQSSRYLVKRTGEKVFLECVQDMDHENMFWYRQDPGLGLRLIYFSYDVKMKEKGDIPEGYSVSREKKERFSLILESASTNQTSMYLCASSPIRIEQYFGPGTRLTVT.

This clonotype came up a few times. The CDR3 loop reads CASSHSVDRTYSYEQYF. CDR3 DNA sequence: TGTGCCAGCAGTCACTCTGTGGACAGGACATACTCCTACGAGCAGTACTTC. This chain uses TRBV2 with TRBJ2-7, with 7 bases identical to TRBD1. J lost 0 bases, V lost 5 bases, and 13 bases had no gene match. CDR1 is SNHLY and CDR2 is FYNNEI in the germline V gene. The CDR3 runs 17 residues.